What follows is one T cell receptor beta chain and its context. The antigen is not known. Germline-derived CDR1 and CDR2 are SGHRS and YFSETQ. V lost 0 bases to trimming and J lost 0 bases, with 7 bases between them. CDR3 length: 15 amino acids. TCRdb's table, derived via immunoSEQ multiplex PCR, lists solely in-frame clones and lacks some. The sample shows tens of thousands of clones, about 75% of them seen only once. These data are taken from a study of vaccination effects on CD4 cells after COVID-19. General study points: Substantial clonal contraction characterized both infection- and vaccine-induced clones late after vaccination.

The ViraFEST assay expanded antigen-specific CD4+ T cells with viral peptide pools before sequencing. When about ten days of culture had elapsed, CD4+ T cells were isolated. None of these healthy vaccinees had been infected with SARS-CoV-2 before vaccination. Wells of around 2 million PBMC each were grown with 8.5 to 10 IU/ml IL-2 and about 9.7 ug/ml peptides. IL-2 medium supplanted half the medium on days 3 and 7. Specimen: CD4+ T cells from PBMCs cultured with HCoV-NL63 spike peptides, collected before COVID-19 vaccination. This clonotype originated in a human donor who received a COVID-19 vaccine. The chain employs TRBV5-1 and TRBJ2-1; no definite D call. The CDR3 bases are TGCGCCAGCAGCTTGGGGCTGAGCTCCTACAATGAGCAGTTCTTC. This translates into CASSLGLSSYNEQFF.